These T cell receptor beta chains were read from a single sample in a study of T cell changes during pregnancy in multiple sclerosis. Clones were sequenced by immunoSEQ multiplex PCR, and TCRdb holds only the in-frame ones, with some missing. Among 70,000 to 95,000 clones listed, just under 95% were seen once. The sequences come from peripheral blood, collected in the second trimester of pregnancy. These receptors came from a female donor in good health, enrolled as a control in a pregnancy study. The CDR3 runs from the conserved cysteine through the conserved F or W. The D gene is left open where the match is weak. Size values are once, few and many counts, or a class for expanded clones, and some rows have none.

size: .
J: TRBJ1-2
D: TRBD1
V: TRBV7-9
DNA: TGTGCCAGCAGCGAGAGGACAGGGGCTGGCTATGGCTACACCTTC
CDR3: CASSERTGAGYGYTF

size: .
J: TRBJ1-2
D: .
V: TRBV9
DNA: TGTGCCAGCAGCGTAGGGGGGGGAAGCTACACCTTC
CDR3: CASSVGGGSYTF

size: .
J: TRBJ1-1
D: .
V: TRBV11-3
DNA: TGTGCCAGCAGCTTTCTTCGGGGCACTGAAGCTTTCTTT
CDR3: CASSFLRGTEAFF

size: .
J: TRBJ1-4
D: .
V: TRBV11-2
DNA: TGTGCCAGCAGCTTAGGACAGGCAAATGAAAAACTGTTTTTT
CDR3: CASSLGQANEKLFF

size: .
J: TRBJ1-1
D: .
V: TRBV6-4
DNA: TGTGCCAGCAGGAAGGACAAAGACACTGAAGCTTTCTTT
CDR3: CASRKDKDTEAFF

size: .
J: TRBJ2-3
D: .
V: TRBV9
DNA: TGTGCCAGCAGCGTAGGCGCGTTAGGAGTCCAAGATACGCAGTATTTT
CDR3: CASSVGALGVQDTQYF

size: .
J: TRBJ2-1
D: .
V: TRBV7-2
DNA: TGTGCCAGCAGCTTAGAATCAGGGTTCCATGAGCAGTTCTTC
CDR3: CASSLESGFHEQFF

size: .
J: TRBJ2-7
D: TRBD1
V: TRBV23-1
DNA: TGCGCCAGCAGTCAATCTTCGACAGGGGAATCCTACGAGCAGTACTTC
CDR3: CASSQSSTGESYEQYF

size: .
J: TRBJ2-7
D: TRBD1
V: TRBV5-5
DNA: TGTGCCAGCAGTTACGGGGACAGGACATACGAGCAGTACTTC
CDR3: CASSYGDRTYEQYF

size: .
J: TRBJ1-1
D: .
V: TRBV6-4
DNA: TGTGCCAGCAGTGAACAGGCAAACACTGAAGCTTTCTTT
CDR3: CASSEQANTEAFF

size: .
J: TRBJ2-7
D: .
V: TRBV5-6
DNA: TGTGCCAGCAGCTTGGCCAAACAGGGTGAATACTTC
CDR3: CASSLAKQGEYF

size: few
J: TRBJ1-5
D: TRBD1
V: TRBV5-6
DNA: TGTGCCAGCAGCCGGGGGACAGGGGAACGCAATCAGCCCCAGCATTTT
CDR3: CASSRGTGERNQPQHF

size: .
J: TRBJ2-2
D: TRBD2
V: TRBV7-2
DNA: TGTGCCAGCACCGGGACTAGCGGCAACACCGGGGAGCTGTTTTTT
CDR3: CASTGTSGNTGELFF

size: .
J: TRBJ2-7
D: .
V: TRBV6-1
DNA: TGTGCCAGCGGAGACCCGGGCTACGAGCAGTACTTC
CDR3: CASGDPGYEQYF

size: .
J: TRBJ1-5
D: .
V: TRBV2
DNA: TGTGCCAGCAGTGCCGTTAACAGGGACCAGCCCCAGCATTTT
CDR3: CASSAVNRDQPQHF

size: .
J: TRBJ1-1
D: TRBD1
V: TRBV4-3
DNA: TGCGCCAGCAGCAAACGGACAGGGGTTCCCCGGGGTACTGAAGCTTTCTTT
CDR3: CASSKRTGVPRGTEAFF

size: .
J: TRBJ2-5
D: TRBD1
V: TRBV5-5
DNA: TGTGCCAGCAGCTGGGAGACAGGGCAGAGGGCTGCCCAGTACTTC
CDR3: CASSWETGQRAAQYF

size: .
J: TRBJ1-6
D: .
V: TRBV5-1
DNA: TGCGCCAGCAGCTTGGACGGTGATTCACCCCTCCACTTT
CDR3: CASSLDGDSPLHF

size: .
J: TRBJ2-2
D: TRBD2
V: TRBV7-3
DNA: TGTGCCAGCAGCTTAGCCGGGGGGGCGACCGGGGAGCTGTTTTTT
CDR3: CASSLAGGATGELFF

size: .
J: TRBJ1-6
D: TRBD1
V: TRBV5-8
DNA: TGTGCCAGCAGCTCACCCGGGACAGGTCTCAGAGGCCACTTT
CDR3: CASSSPGTGLRGHF

size: .
J: TRBJ1-2
D: .
V: TRBV4-3
DNA: TGCGCCAGCAGCCAATCAGGCTATGGCTACACCTTC
CDR3: CASSQSGYGYTF

size: .
J: TRBJ2-2
D: TRBD2
V: TRBV7-3
DNA: TGTGCCAGCAGCCCGGGAGGCTACAACACCGGGGAGCTGTTTTTT
CDR3: CASSPGGYNTGELFF

size: .
J: TRBJ1-6
D: TRBD1
V: TRBV4-2
DNA: TGTGCCAGCAGCCAAGTTTGGGACAGGGATTCACCCCTCCACTTT
CDR3: CASSQVWDRDSPLHF

size: .
J: TRBJ1-4
D: .
V: TRBV6-1
DNA: TGTGCCAGCAGGCGGGTCGGGGTCCGGGATGAAAAACTGTTTTTT
CDR3: CASRRVGVRDEKLFF

size: .
J: TRBJ1-1
D: .
V: TRBV27
DNA: TGTGCCAGCAGTTTACAGGGGTCCACTGAAGCTTTCTTT
CDR3: CASSLQGSTEAFF

size: .
J: TRBJ2-4
D: .
V: TRBV6-6
DNA: TGTGCCAGCAGTTACGAGCGCAACATTCAGTACTTC
CDR3: CASSYERNIQYF

size: .
J: TRBJ1-1
D: .
V: TRBV6-5
DNA: TGTGCCAGCAGTTACCAAACCGGTGAAGCTTTCTTT
CDR3: CASSYQTGEAFF

size: .
J: TRBJ2-1
D: TRBD1
V: TRBV4-1
DNA: TGCGCCAGCAGACCCGCTCCCTCAGGGGGCAATGAGCAGTTCTTC
CDR3: CASRPAPSGGNEQFF

size: .
J: TRBJ2-3
D: .
V: TRBV7-2
DNA: TGTGCCAGCAGCTTATCTAGGACAGATACGCAGTATTTT
CDR3: CASSLSRTDTQYF

size: .
J: TRBJ1-2
D: .
V: TRBV5-1
DNA: TGCGCCAGCGCCCTAGAAGGGGAAGGCTACACCTTC
CDR3: CASALEGEGYTF

size: .
J: TRBJ2-7
D: TRBD1
V: TRBV19
DNA: TGTGCCAGTAGTCGGACAGGGGGATTCTACGAGCAGTACTTC
CDR3: CASSRTGGFYEQYF

size: .
J: TRBJ1-2
D: .
V: TRBV19
DNA: TGTGCCAGTACACACCCAGGGCGGGGCTATGGCTACACCTTC
CDR3: CASTHPGRGYGYTF

size: .
J: TRBJ2-7
D: TRBD2
V: TRBV7-2
DNA: TGTGCCAGCAGCCCTACTACTAGCGGGGCTACCTACGAGCAGTACTTC
CDR3: CASSPTTSGATYEQYF

size: .
J: TRBJ2-7
D: TRBD1
V: TRBV30
DNA: TGTGCCTGGAGTAGGGACAGCTACGAGCAGTACTTC
CDR3: CAWSRDSYEQYF

size: .
J: TRBJ2-7
D: .
V: TRBV4-3
DNA: TGCGCCAGCAGCCAAGAAGGGCAGGGCTACGAGCAGTACTTC
CDR3: CASSQEGQGYEQYF

size: .
J: TRBJ2-1
D: TRBD1
V: TRBV6-4
DNA: TGTGCCAGCAGTTTAGTGGGACAGGAGAATACACATGAGCAGTTCTTC
CDR3: CASSLVGQENTHEQFF

size: once
J: TRBJ1-2
D: TRBD1
V: TRBV5-1
DNA: TGCGCCAGCAGCTTGAGGTTGGGACAGGGACTCAGTGGCTACACCTTC
CDR3: CASSLRLGQGLSGYTF

size: .
J: TRBJ2-7
D: .
V: TRBV4-3
DNA: TGCGCCAGCAGCACCCGCGGTGGCGGGGCGACGGCCTACGAGCAGTACTTC
CDR3: CASSTRGGGATAYEQYF

size: .
J: TRBJ2-7
D: .
V: TRBV9
DNA: TGTGCCAGCAATCTAGAGGGGGGGTCCTACGAGCAGTACTTC
CDR3: CASNLEGGSYEQYF

size: .
J: TRBJ1-6
D: .
V: TRBV27
DNA: TGTGCCAGCAGTTTAATCCTTATGGGCAATTCACCCCTCCACTTT
CDR3: CASSLILMGNSPLHF

size: .
J: TRBJ1-3
D: TRBD1
V: TRBV7-2
DNA: TGTGCCAGCAGCGTCGGCCCGGGACAGGGGGCCAACACCATATATTTT
CDR3: CASSVGPGQGANTIYF

size: .
J: TRBJ1-1
D: .
V: TRBV7-2
DNA: TGTGCCAGCAGCACTCGGACATCCAATTTTAACACTGAAGCTTTCTTT
CDR3: CASSTRTSNFNTEAFF

size: .
J: TRBJ1-1
D: .
V: TRBV19
DNA: TGTGCCAGTAGTCTCGGGTTCTCATCTAGATTGGACACTGAAGCTTTCTTT
CDR3: CASSLGFSSRLDTEAFF

size: few
J: TRBJ2-7
D: TRBD2
V: TRBV10-3
DNA: TGTGCCATCAGTGGGGGGACTATACCCTACGAGCAGTACTTC
CDR3: CAISGGTIPYEQYF

size: once
J: TRBJ1-2
D: TRBD1
V: TRBV2
DNA: TGTGCCAGCAGGACAGGGAAGAACTATGGCTACACCTTC
CDR3: CASRTGKNYGYTF

size: once
J: TRBJ2-3
D: .
V: TRBV11-3
DNA: TGTGCCAGCACCCCATCAAGGACTCGTAGCACAGATACGCAGTATTTT
CDR3: CASTPSRTRSTDTQYF

size: .
J: TRBJ2-1
D: TRBD2
V: TRBV2
DNA: TGTGCCAGCATGACGGGAAATAGCGGGGATGAGCAGTTCTTC
CDR3: CASMTGNSGDEQFF

size: .
J: TRBJ1-1
D: .
V: TRBV7-9
DNA: TGTGCCAGCAGCTTAGCGCTAGAGCCCTTTGAAGCTTTCTTT
CDR3: CASSLALEPFEAFF

size: .
J: TRBJ1-2
D: TRBD1
V: TRBV4-1
DNA: TGCGCCAGCAGCCAAGATAGGGGGCGAACGGGTGGCTACACCTTC
CDR3: CASSQDRGRTGGYTF

size: .
J: TRBJ1-5
D: .
V: TRBV2
DNA: TGTGCCAGCAGCCTCAGCTCCAGGGCCAATCAGCCCCAGCATTTT
CDR3: CASSLSSRANQPQHF

size: .
J: TRBJ2-5
D: TRBD1
V: TRBV30
DNA: TGTGCCTGGGAGGGGGCCGGGAAGACCCAGTACTTC
CDR3: CAWEGAGKTQYF